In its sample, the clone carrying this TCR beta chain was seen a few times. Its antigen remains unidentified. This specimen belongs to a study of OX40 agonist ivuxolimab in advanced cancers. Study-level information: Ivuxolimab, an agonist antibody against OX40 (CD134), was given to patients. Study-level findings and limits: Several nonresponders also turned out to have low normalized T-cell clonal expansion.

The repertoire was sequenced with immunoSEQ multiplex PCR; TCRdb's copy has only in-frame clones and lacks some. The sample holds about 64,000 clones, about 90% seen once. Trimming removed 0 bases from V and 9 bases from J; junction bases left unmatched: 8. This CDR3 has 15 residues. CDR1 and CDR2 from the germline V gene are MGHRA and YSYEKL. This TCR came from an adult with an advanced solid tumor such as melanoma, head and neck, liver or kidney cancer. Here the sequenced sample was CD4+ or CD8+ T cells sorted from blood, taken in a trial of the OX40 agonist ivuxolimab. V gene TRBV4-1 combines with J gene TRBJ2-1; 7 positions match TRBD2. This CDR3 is CASSQDRRTGGEQFF. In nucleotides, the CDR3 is TGCGCCAGCAGCCAAGATCGGCGGACGGGGGGTGAGCAGTTCTTC.